This TCR beta chain was recovered during a study of blood T cell repertoires in COVID-19. Across the study: In each case, the material was cDNA or gDNA derived from T cells, B-cell-depleted T cells, or PBMCs.

Data came from immunoSEQ multiplex PCR; TCRdb stores just in-frame clones and leaves some out. There are about 220,000 clones in the sample; roughly 88% occur only once, and 9.7% lies in the top ten. V lost 4 bases, J lost 7 bases, and 11 bases lay in between. The CDR3 sequence is 13 residues long. Germline CDR1 SNHLY, CDR2 FYNNEI. The clonotype comes from a man between 45 and 60 years old with active or convalescent COVID-19. The sample consisted of peripheral blood. This chain connects TRBV2 to TRBJ1-5; no definite D call. CDR3 protein: CASSVGGPQPQHF. As DNA, the CDR3 is TGTGCCAGCAGTGTCGGAGGACCGCAGCCCCAGCATTTT.